This TCR beta chain comes out of a study of shared clonotypes between healthy human individuals. Turning to the study itself: Three plates were used per donor for CD4 naive, three for CD4 memory, two for CD8 naive and one for CD8 memory.

Germline loops: CDR1 GTSNPN, CDR2 SVGIG (reference sequence). Trimming shortened V by 0 bases and J by 1 base, and 7 bases separated the two germline ends. There are 13 residues in the CDR3. Sorted-subset replicate PCRs used 150 to 200 ng DNA, around 27,000 T cell genomes. Assay used: immunoSEQ multiplex PCR; TCRdb lists only in-frame clones, some missing. The profile covers over 400,000 clones, with around 95% appearing a single time and around 0.066% taken by the ten largest. The material sequenced was naive CD4+ T cells sorted from blood. Noted subset: CD45RA+ positively selected. This clonotype originated in a woman aged 25 to 39 in good health. The chain employs TRBV30 and TRBJ2-7; a possible D gene is TRBD2 (6 bases). The CDR3 DNA sequence: TGTGCCTGGAGTGTTGGGACTTCCTACGAGCAGTACTTC. Amino acids: CAWSVGTSYEQYF.